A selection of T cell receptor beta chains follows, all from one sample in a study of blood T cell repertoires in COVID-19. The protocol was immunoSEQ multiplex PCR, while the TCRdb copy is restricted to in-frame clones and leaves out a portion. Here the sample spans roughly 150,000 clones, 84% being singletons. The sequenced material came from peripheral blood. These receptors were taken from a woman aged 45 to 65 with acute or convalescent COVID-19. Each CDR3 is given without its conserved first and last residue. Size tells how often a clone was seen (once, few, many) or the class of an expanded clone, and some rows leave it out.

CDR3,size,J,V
ASSQVEGGELF,.,TRBJ2-2,TRBV3-1/TRBV3-2
ASSLWQGLSSYEQY,.,TRBJ2-7,TRBV6-2/TRBV6-3
ASSYSFRVDYEQY,.,TRBJ2-7,TRBV6-2/TRBV6-3
ASRREDNSNQPQH,.,TRBJ1-5,TRBV4-1
ASSLRRAAEAF,.,TRBJ1-1,TRBV7-2
ASSHRQGANSPLH,.,TRBJ1-6,TRBV4-3
ASSVATQGTYEQY,once,TRBJ2-7,TRBV9
ASRGTDTQY,.,TRBJ2-3,TRBV12-3/TRBV12-4
ASSVDSRTGELF,few,TRBJ2-2,TRBV9
ASSLQGDTEAF,.,TRBJ1-1,TRBV7-8
ASRSSGGYEQY,.,TRBJ2-7,TRBV28
ASSQQEGAYYEQY,.,TRBJ2-7,TRBV4-1
ASSKVEGTDPPYEQY,.,TRBJ2-7,TRBV21-1
ASSLEGSTDTQY,.,TRBJ2-3,TRBV7-9
ASSYGTGSGEQY,.,TRBJ2-7,TRBV6-5
ASSFGRSPLH,few,TRBJ1-6,TRBV5-6
ASSRGTGSHEQF,.,TRBJ2-1,TRBV7-3
ASSPSADGYGYT,.,TRBJ1-2,TRBV3-1/TRBV3-2
ASSVEQGRGYT,.,TRBJ1-2,TRBV9
VSSLQLAGATTDTQY,.,TRBJ2-3,TRBV5-1
ASSPGGGLYEQY,.,TRBJ2-7,TRBV7-9
ASSPVVRAGGTDTQY,.,TRBJ2-3,TRBV7-2
ASSPVGGGGIAKNIQY,.,TRBJ2-4,TRBV7-2
ASSESSGTTYEQY,.,TRBJ2-7,TRBV10-2
ASRPSSPEKLF,.,TRBJ1-4,TRBV6-6
ASSLSLAGDEAGKTDTQY,.,TRBJ2-3,TRBV7-3
ARKTDSTDTQY,.,TRBJ2-3,TRBV2
ASQTAGTGYASLH,.,TRBJ1-6,TRBV19
ASSFWDRNTEAF,.,TRBJ1-1,TRBV7-2
ASSLQGYNEQF,.,TRBJ2-1,TRBV7-2
ASIPVGTGPKALH,.,TRBJ1-5,TRBV5-8
ASSESRGVYEQY,.,TRBJ2-7,TRBV6-1
ASSHLGHSAYNEQF,.,TRBJ2-1,TRBV14
ASSRDRTGWTYEKLF,few,TRBJ1-4,TRBV19
ASSFSSGTDTQY,once,TRBJ2-3,TRBV5-1
AWSVRTSGSGQF,.,TRBJ2-1,TRBV30
ASSPLGSGISNEQF,.,TRBJ2-1,TRBV9
ASSQAGGLSYEQY,.,TRBJ2-7,TRBV4-3
ASRLAGFDYGYT,.,TRBJ1-2,TRBV19
ASSLGPSGFQETQY,.,TRBJ2-5,TRBV5-1
ASEARDQPQH,.,TRBJ1-5,TRBV28
SVEDLPTSGRLSTDTQY,.,TRBJ2-3,TRBV29-1
ASSKAGNRGDTGELF,.,TRBJ2-2,TRBV21-1